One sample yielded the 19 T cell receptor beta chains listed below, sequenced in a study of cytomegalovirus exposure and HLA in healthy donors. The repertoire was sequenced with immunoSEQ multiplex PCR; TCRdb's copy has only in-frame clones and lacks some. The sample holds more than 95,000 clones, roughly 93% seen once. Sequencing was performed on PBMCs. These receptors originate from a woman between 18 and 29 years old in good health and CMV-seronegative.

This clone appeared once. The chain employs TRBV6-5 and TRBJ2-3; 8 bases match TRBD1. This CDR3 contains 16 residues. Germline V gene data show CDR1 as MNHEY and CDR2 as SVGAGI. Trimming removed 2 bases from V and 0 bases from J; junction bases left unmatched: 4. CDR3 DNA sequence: TGTGCCAGCAGTTACCCAGGGGGCGCCAGCACAGATACGCAGTATTTT. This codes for CASSYPGGASTDTQYF.

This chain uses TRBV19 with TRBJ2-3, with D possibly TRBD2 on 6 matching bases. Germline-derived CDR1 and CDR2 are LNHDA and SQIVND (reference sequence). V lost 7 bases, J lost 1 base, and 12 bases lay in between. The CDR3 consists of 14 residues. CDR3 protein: CASTEGGGTDTQYF. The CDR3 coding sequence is TGTGCCAGTACTGAGGGAGGCGGCACAGATACGCAGTATTTT.

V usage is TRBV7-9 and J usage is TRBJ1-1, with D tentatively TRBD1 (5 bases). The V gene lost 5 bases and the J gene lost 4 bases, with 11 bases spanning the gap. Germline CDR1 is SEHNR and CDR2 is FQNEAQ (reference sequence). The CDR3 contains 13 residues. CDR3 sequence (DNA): TGTGCCAGCAGCACGGGGGATAGCACTGAAGCTTTCTTT. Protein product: CASSTGDSTEAFF. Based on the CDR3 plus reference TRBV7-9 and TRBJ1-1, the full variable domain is DTGVSQNPRHKITKRGQNVTFRCDPISEHNRLYWYRQTLGQGPEFLTYFQNEAQLEKSRLLSDRFSAERPKGSFSTLEIQRTEQGDSAMYLCASSTGDSTEAFFGQGTRLTVV.

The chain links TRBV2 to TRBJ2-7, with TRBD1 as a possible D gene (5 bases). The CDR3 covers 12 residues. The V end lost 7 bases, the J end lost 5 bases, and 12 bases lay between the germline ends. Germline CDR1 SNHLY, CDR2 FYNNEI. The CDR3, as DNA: TGTGCCAGCATAGACCTGACAGACGAGCAGTACTTC. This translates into CASIDLTDEQYF.

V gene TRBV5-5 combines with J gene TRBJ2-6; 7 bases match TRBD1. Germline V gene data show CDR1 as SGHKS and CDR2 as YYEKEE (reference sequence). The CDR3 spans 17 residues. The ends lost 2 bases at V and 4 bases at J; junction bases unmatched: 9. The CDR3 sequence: CASSLGPDRAGANVLTF. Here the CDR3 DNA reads TGTGCCAGCAGCTTAGGACCCGACAGGGCCGGGGCCAACGTCCTGACTTTC.

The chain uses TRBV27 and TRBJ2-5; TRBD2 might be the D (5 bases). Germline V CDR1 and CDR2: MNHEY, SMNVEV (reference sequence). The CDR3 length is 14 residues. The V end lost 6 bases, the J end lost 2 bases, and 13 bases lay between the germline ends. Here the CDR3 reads CASRKTNDQETQYF. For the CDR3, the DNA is TGTGCCAGCAGGAAGACTAACGATCAAGAGACCCAGTACTTC.

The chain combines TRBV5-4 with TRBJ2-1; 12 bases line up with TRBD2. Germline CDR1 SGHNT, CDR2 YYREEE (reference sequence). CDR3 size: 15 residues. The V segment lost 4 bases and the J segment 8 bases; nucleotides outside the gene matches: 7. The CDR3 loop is CASSLRLAGAHEQFF. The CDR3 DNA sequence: TGTGCCAGCAGCCTTAGACTAGCGGGAGCTCATGAGCAGTTCTTC.

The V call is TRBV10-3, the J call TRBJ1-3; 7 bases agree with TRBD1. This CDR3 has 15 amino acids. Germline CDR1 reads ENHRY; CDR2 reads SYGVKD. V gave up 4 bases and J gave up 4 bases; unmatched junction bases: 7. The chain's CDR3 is CAISAGQGVGNTIYF. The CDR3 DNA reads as TGTGCCATCAGTGCGGGTCAGGGGGTCGGAAACACCATATATTTT.

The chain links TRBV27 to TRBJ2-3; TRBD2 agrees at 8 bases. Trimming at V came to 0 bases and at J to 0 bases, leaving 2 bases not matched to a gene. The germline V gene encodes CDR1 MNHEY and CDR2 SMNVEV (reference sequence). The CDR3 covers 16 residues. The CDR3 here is CASSLSPSGSTDTQYF. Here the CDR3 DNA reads TGTGCCAGCAGTTTATCACCTAGCGGGAGCACAGATACGCAGTATTTT.

CDR3 in DNA: TGTGCCAGCAGTTTATTTGGCTCAACTACCGAGCAGTACTTC. The encoded protein is CASSLFGSTTEQYF. V is TRBV28 and J is TRBJ2-7, with D hard to call. The germline gives CDR1 MDHEN, CDR2 SYDVKM. Trimming pared 1 base from V and 6 bases from J, leaving 13 bases between. The CDR3 sequence is 14 residues long. Based on the CDR3 plus reference TRBV28 and TRBJ2-7, the full variable domain is DVKVTQSSRYLVKRTGEKVFLECVQDMDHENMFWYRQDPGLGLRLIYFSYDVKMKEKGDIPEGYSVSREKKERFSLILESASTNQTSMYLCASSLFGSTTEQYFGPGTRLTVT.

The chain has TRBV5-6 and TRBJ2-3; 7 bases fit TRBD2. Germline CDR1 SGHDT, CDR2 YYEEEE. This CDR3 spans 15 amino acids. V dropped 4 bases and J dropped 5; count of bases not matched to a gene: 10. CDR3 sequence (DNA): TGTGCCAGCAGCCCGAGCGGACTAGTGAGAGATACGCAGTATTTT. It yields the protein CASSPSGLVRDTQYF. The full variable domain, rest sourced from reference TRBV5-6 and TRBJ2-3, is DAGVTQSPTHLIKTRGQQVTLRCSPKSGHDTVSWYQQALGQGPQFIFQYYEEEERQRGNFPDRFSGHQFPNYSSELNVNALLLGDSALYLCASSPSGLVRDTQYFGPGTRLTVL.

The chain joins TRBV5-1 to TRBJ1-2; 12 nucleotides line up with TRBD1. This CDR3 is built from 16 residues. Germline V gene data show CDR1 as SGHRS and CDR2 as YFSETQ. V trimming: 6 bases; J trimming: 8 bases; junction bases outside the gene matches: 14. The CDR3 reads CASTPSWGQGAEGYTF. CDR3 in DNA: TGCGCCAGCACCCCCTCGTGGGGACAGGGGGCGGAGGGCTACACCTTC.

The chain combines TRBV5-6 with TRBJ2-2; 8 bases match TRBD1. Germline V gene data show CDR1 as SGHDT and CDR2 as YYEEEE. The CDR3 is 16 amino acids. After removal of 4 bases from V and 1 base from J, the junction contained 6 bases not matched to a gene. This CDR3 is CASSVPGQENTGELFF. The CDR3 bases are TGTGCCAGCAGCGTGCCGGGACAGGAGAACACCGGGGAGCTGTTTTTT.

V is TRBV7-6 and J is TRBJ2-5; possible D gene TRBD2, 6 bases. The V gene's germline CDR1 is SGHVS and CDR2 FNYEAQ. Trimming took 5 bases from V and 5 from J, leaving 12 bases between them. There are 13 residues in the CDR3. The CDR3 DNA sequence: TGTGCCAGCAGCCCCGGGGGAAGGGAGACCCAGTACTTC. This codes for CASSPGGRETQYF.

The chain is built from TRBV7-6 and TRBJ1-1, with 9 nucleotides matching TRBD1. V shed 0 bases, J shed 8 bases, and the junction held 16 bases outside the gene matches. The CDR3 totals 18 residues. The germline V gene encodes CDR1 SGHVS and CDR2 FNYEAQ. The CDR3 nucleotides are TGTGCCAGCAGCTTAGCAGGAGGACCTGGGACAGGGCATAACGAAGCTTTCTTT. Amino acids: CASSLAGGPGTGHNEAFF.

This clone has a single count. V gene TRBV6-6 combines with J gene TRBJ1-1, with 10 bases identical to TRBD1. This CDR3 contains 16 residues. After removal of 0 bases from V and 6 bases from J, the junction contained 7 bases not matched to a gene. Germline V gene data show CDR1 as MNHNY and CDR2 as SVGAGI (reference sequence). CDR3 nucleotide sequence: TGTGCCAGCAGTTACTCTCCGGACAGGGGGTATTCTGAAGCTTTCTTT. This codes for CASSYSPDRGYSEAFF.

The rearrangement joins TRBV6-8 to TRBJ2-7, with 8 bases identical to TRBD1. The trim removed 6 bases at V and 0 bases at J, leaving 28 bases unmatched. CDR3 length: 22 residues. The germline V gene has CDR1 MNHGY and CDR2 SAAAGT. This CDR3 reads CASSLSFLEDRDHHSFSYEQYF. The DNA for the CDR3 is TGTGCCAGCAGCCTATCATTTCTTGAGGACAGGGACCATCACTCTTTCTCCTACGAGCAGTACTTC.

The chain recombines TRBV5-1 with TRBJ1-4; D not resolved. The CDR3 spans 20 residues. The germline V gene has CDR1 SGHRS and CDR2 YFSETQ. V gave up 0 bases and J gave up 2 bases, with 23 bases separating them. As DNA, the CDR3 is TGCGCCAGCAGCTTGGCCTCCCGGGTGGATGGCCAACTGACTAATGAAAAACTGTTTTTT. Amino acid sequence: CASSLASRVDGQLTNEKLFF.

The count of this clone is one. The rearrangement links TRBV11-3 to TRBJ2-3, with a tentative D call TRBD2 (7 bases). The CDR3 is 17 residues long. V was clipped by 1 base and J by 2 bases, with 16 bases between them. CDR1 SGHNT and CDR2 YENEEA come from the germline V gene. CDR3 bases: TGTGCCAGCAGCTTAGGTTTGGCGGGGGCCACCACAGATACGCAGTATTTT. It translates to CASSLGLAGATTDTQYF.